A single sample is the source of the 16 T cell receptor beta chains below, sequenced in a study of cytomegalovirus exposure and HLA in healthy donors. The primer mix had 60 Vbeta and 13 Jbeta primers. Only in-frame clones appear in the TCRdb table, and some are missing; sequencing was by immunoSEQ multiplex PCR. The data hold about 170,000 clones, with 73% observed a single time. Sequencing input: PBMCs. The receptors originated from a woman between 18 and 29 years old in good health and CMV-seropositive.

The chain carries TRBV10-2 and TRBJ2-7; TRBD1 might be the D (5 bases). This CDR3 has 11 residues. Germline lookup yields CDR1 WSHSY and CDR2 SAAADI. V dropped 10 bases and J dropped 3 bases, with 10 bases sitting between them. The CDR3 coding sequence is TGCGCCACTCCGACAGACTACGAGCAGTACTTC. Translating gives CATPTDYEQYF.

This sequence joins TRBV6-5 and TRBJ1-2; D not certain. Germline assignment: CDR1 MNHEY and CDR2 SVGAGI. V was clipped by 0 bases and J by 8 bases, with 13 bases between them. The CDR3 totals 14 residues. The CDR3 DNA is TGTGCCAGCAGTTACTCTCCGGGGTCAGAAGGCTACACCTTC. Its protein is CASSYSPGSEGYTF.

The CDR3 spells CASSLRDRGRSTEAFF. The CDR3 DNA is TGTGCCAGCAGCCTCAGGGACAGGGGGCGATCGACTGAAGCTTTCTTT. The chain employs TRBV5-6 and TRBJ1-1; 12 positions agree with TRBD1. Per germline, CDR1 SGHDT and CDR2 YYEEEE. This CDR3 is built from 16 residues. Unmatched junction bases numbered 9, after V lost 4 bases and J lost 5 bases.

The J gene is TRBJ1-5, the V gene TRBV4-1; D call uncertain. With 0 bases removed from V and 2 bases from J, the gap between germline ends came to 11 bases. The CDR3 runs 16 residues. Per the germline V gene, CDR1 is MGHRA and CDR2 is YSYEKL. CDR3 sequence (DNA): TGCGCCAGCAGCCAAGACGGAGGGATCGGCAATCAGCCCCAGCATTTT. The encoded protein is CASSQDGGIGNQPQHF.

V usage is TRBV14 and J usage is TRBJ2-7; the match to TRBD2 covers 12 bases. Germline V CDR1 and CDR2: SGHDN, FVKESK. This CDR3 is 15 amino acids long. J was trimmed by 3 bases and V by 4 bases; bases with no gene match: 4. CDR3 DNA: TGTGCCAGCAGCCCGCCGGGACTAGCGGGCTACGAGCAGTACTTC. Translation gives CASSPPGLAGYEQYF. The full variable domain, with the rest looked up from reference TRBV14 and TRBJ2-7, is EAGVTQFPSHSVIEKGQTVTLRCDPISGHDNLYWYRRVMGKEIKFLLHFVKESKQDESGMPNNRFLAERTGGTYSTLKVQPAELEDSGVYFCASSPPGLAGYEQYFGPGTRLTVT.

V gene TRBV18 combines with J gene TRBJ2-2; D not resolved. V lost 6 bases to trimming and J lost 1 base, with 15 bases between them. There are 16 residues in the CDR3. Per the germline V gene, CDR1 is KGHSH and CDR2 is LQKENI. The CDR3 bases are TGTGCCAGCTCTTCCGAAGACACTTTGAACACCGGGGAGCTGTTTTTT. It translates to CASSSEDTLNTGELFF.

This clone was detected only once. The chain recombines TRBV4-1 with TRBJ2-7; TRBD2 might be the D (7 bases). Germline V CDR1 and CDR2: MGHRA, YSYEKL. Trimming pared 1 base from V and 6 bases from J, leaving 22 bases between. The length of the CDR3 is 17 residues. The CDR3 coding sequence is TGCGCCAGCAGCCAAGTTGAGGGGGGGGCACTCCCTTTCGAGCAGTACTTC. This codes for CASSQVEGGALPFEQYF.

V usage is TRBV7-9 and J usage is TRBJ1-1; 7 bases map to TRBD1. V lost 3 bases, J lost 3 bases, and 1 base stayed unmatched. CDR3 length: 13 residues. Per germline, CDR1 SEHNR and CDR2 FQNEAQ (reference sequence). The DNA for the CDR3 is TGTGCCAGCAGCTTTCAGGGGGACACTGAAGCTTTCTTT. The encoded protein is CASSFQGDTEAFF.

The chain recombines TRBV7-3 with TRBJ2-3; D is possibly TRBD2 (7 bases). This CDR3 has 16 amino acids. Trimming left V 2 bases short and J 1 base short, with 13 bases between. Germline lookup yields CDR1 SGHTA and CDR2 FQGTGA. This chain's CDR3 is CASSLSGGQGTDTQYF. The CDR3 nucleotides read TGTGCCAGCAGCTTATCGGGGGGCCAGGGCACAGATACGCAGTATTTT.

The chain couples TRBV18 to TRBJ1-2; D is possibly TRBD1 (6 bases). V was cut by 10 bases and J by 2 bases, with 20 bases left in between. CDR1 is KGHSH, CDR2 LQKENI, per germline. The CDR3 length is 15 residues. Written as DNA, the CDR3 is TGTGCCACCTCCGGGGACAACCCTCTGAACTATGGCTACACCTTC. Protein product: CATSGDNPLNYGYTF. The full variable domain, completed using reference TRBV18 and TRBJ1-2, is NAGVMQNPRHLVRRRGQEARLRCSPMKGHSHVYWYRQLPEEGLKFMVYLQKENIIDESGMPKERFSAEFPKEGPSILRIQQVVRGDSAAYFCATSGDNPLNYGYTFGSGTRLTVV.

The rearrangement links TRBV2 to TRBJ1-2; possibly TRBD1 for D (6 bases). CDR1 is SNHLY, CDR2 FYNNEI, per germline. This CDR3 comprises 15 residues. V lost 7 bases and J lost 2, with 17 bases in between. As DNA, the CDR3 is TGTGCCAGCAAGAAGTTGACAGGAGCGAACTATGGCTACACCTTC. This codes for CASKKLTGANYGYTF. The variable domain in full, with the rest retrieved from reference TRBV2 and TRBJ1-2, is EPEVTQTPSHQVTQMGQEVILRCVPISNHLYFYWYRQILGQKVEFLVSFYNNEISEKSEIFDDQFSVERPDGSNFTLKIRSTKLEDSAMYFCASKKLTGANYGYTFGSGTRLTVV.

The chain employs TRBV7-3 and TRBJ1-6; 7 nucleotides align to TRBD1. Per germline, CDR1 SGHTA and CDR2 FQGTGA. The trim removed 1 base at V and 8 bases at J, leaving 5 bases unmatched. There are 15 residues in the CDR3. The CDR3 coding sequence is TGTGCCAGCAGCTTAATGGGGCAGGGGGATTCACCCCTCCACTTT. It codes for CASSLMGQGDSPLHF.

The V gene is TRBV7-9, the J gene TRBJ1-4; a possible D gene is TRBD1 (5 bases). Germline loops: CDR1 SEHNR, CDR2 FQNEAQ (reference sequence). Trimming removed 1 base from V and 7 bases from J, with 10 bases in between. The CDR3 consists of 14 residues. This CDR3 reads CASSLGGGSEKLFF. CDR3 sequence (DNA): TGTGCCAGCAGCTTAGGGGGGGGATCTGAAAAACTGTTTTTT. The entire variable domain, with the rest obtained from reference TRBV7-9 and TRBJ1-4, is as follows: DTGVSQNPRHKITKRGQNVTFRCDPISEHNRLYWYRQTLGQGPEFLTYFQNEAQLEKSRLLSDRFSAERPKGSFSTLEIQRTEQGDSAMYLCASSLGGGSEKLFFGSGTQLSVL.

The CDR3 DNA sequence: TGTGCCAGCAGCTTAGTGGCCTCCTACGAGCAGTACTTC. Translation: CASSLVASYEQYF. This chain uses TRBV5-6 with TRBJ2-7; D is undetermined. V was shortened by 2 bases and J by 0 bases, with 6 bases between the two germline ends. This CDR3 comprises 13 residues. Germline CDR1 reads SGHDT; CDR2 reads YYEEEE.

Details on this clone: This sample also contains other DNA sequences that code for the same CDR3. The CDR3 region has the DNA TGCGCCAGCAGCTCGGGGGGGGGTGTCTGGAAAGAAACCGAAGCTTTCTTT. This encodes CASSSGGGVWKETEAFF. V usage is TRBV5-1 and J usage is TRBJ1-1, with a tentative D call TRBD1 (5 bases). Trimming removed 3 bases at V and 8 bases at J, with 26 bases between. Germline CDR1 SGHRS, CDR2 YFSETQ. The length of the CDR3 is 17 residues.

V and J are TRBV11-2 and TRBJ1-5, with D perhaps matching TRBD1 (6 bases). There are 15 residues in the CDR3. Germline CDR1 and CDR2: SGHAT and FQNNGV. Trimming removed 2 bases from V and 4 bases from J, with 12 bases in between. CDR3 sequence reads: CASSLWGQENQPQHF. The CDR3 nucleotides read TGTGCCAGCAGCTTATGGGGGCAGGAGAATCAGCCCCAGCATTTT.